This T cell receptor beta chain was retrieved from a study of molecular identifiers for immune sequencing clone quantification. Study observations and caveats: For effector cells, clones above 20 RNA copies held over 99% of molecules; for naive cells, under 1%.

In preparing bulk TCR libraries, previously described methods and listed TCR primers were used. MiXCR, applied by TCRdb to the PCR reads, yields one record per CDR3 protein. In the table there are about 320,000 distinct CDR3 sequences, about 21% of which are singletons. The naive CD8 libraries originated from between roughly 18,000 and 1,000,000 sorted cells and drew on 10%, 30% or 50% RNA. Sorting captured naive CD8 T cells as CD8+CD4-CCR7+CD45RA+. Concerning this clonotype: What it binds is unknown.

The receptor's source is a human donor in good health. Some libraries in this study had Jurkat cell RNA spiked in. Material for sequencing was naive CD8+ T cells from blood, with Jurkat cell RNA spiked in. Subset noted: FACS-sorted CD8+CD4-CCR7+CD45RA+ naive T cells.

CDR3 protein: CASPQGGQQGQSRHF. The CDR3 DNA reads TGCGCCAGCCCCCAGGGAGGGCAACAGGGCCAGTCCCGGCATTTT. The V gene is TRBV10-1, the J gene TRBJ1-5; D possibly corresponds to TRBD1 (6 bases). Germline V gene lookup returns CDR1 WNHNN and CDR2 SYGVQD (reference sequence). The CDR3 has 15 residues. Trimming left V 8 bases short and J 15 bases short, with 29 bases between.